This TCR beta chain emerged from a study of T-cell memory formation after mild COVID-19. Overall study findings and caveats: While clones contracting from day 15 to 85 were balanced between CD4 and CD8, later expanders leaned CD4+. CM and EM subsets held most contracting CD4+ clones; EMRA held CD8+ ones. Pre-infection memory held some responding clones, suggesting pre-existing cross-reactive T cells responded.

V was pared by 1 base and J by 0 bases, with 1 base between. From germline, CDR1 is MNHEY and CDR2 SVGAGI. The CDR3 has 13 amino acids. In its sample, this clonotype was seen a few times. The antigen remains unidentified. Amplification by 5'RACE using constant-segment primers produced TCR alpha and TCR beta cDNA libraries that carried sample barcodes and UMIs. TCRdb re-called the 5' RACE reads through MiXCR, storing one row per CDR3 protein. Counted here are 450,000 to 650,000 distinct CDR3 sequences, about 20% occurring once; the ten biggest clones make up around 7.7%. This chain uses TRBV6-5 with TRBJ1-3; unclear D gene. Sequencing was carried out using PBMCs or a T cell subset sorted from them (not recorded which). This sequence originates from an adult woman who had mild COVID-19 (a few samples of this study predate the infection). Cell type and time point are not known. In DNA form, the CDR3 reads TGTGCCAGCAGTTACTACTCTGGAAACACCATATATTTT. Amino acids: CASSYYSGNTIYF.